These T cell receptor beta chains were read from a single sample in a study of blood T cell repertoires in COVID-19. The repertoire was sequenced with immunoSEQ multiplex PCR; TCRdb's copy has only in-frame clones and lacks some. The table lists under 200,000 clones, roughly four fifths of them singletons. The material sequenced was peripheral blood. The source is a woman in her forties with acute or convalescent COVID-19. Both conserved end residues are part of each CDR3. Fields, in order: CDR3 protein, CDR3 DNA, J gene, D gene, clone size, V gene. The D gene is left open where the match is weak. Clone size is given for some rows only: seen once, a few or many times, or a class if the clone is expanded.

cdr3_aa: CASSPWTGTSGGNEQFF
cdr3_nt: TGTGCCAGCAGCCCCTGGACCGGGACTAGCGGGGGAAATGAGCAGTTCTTC
j_call: TRBJ2-1
d_call: TRBD2
clone_size: -
v_call: TRBV5-4

cdr3_aa: CASTPGQGYLLGVPNSPLHF
cdr3_nt: TGTGCCAGCACCCCGGGACAGGGGTATCTCTTAGGGGTCCCTAATTCACCCCTCCACTTT
j_call: TRBJ1-6
d_call: TRBD1
clone_size: -
v_call: TRBV28

cdr3_aa: CSAEGFHGYTF
cdr3_nt: TGCAGTGCTGAGGGTTTCCATGGCTACACCTTC
j_call: TRBJ1-2
d_call: -
clone_size: -
v_call: TRBV20-1

cdr3_aa: CASSLVSGSDEQFF
cdr3_nt: TGCGCCAGCAGCTTGGTCAGCGGGAGCGATGAGCAGTTCTTC
j_call: TRBJ2-1
d_call: TRBD2
clone_size: -
v_call: TRBV5-1

cdr3_aa: CASRESLAGVGAGQFF
cdr3_nt: TGTGCCAGCAGGGAGAGCCTAGCGGGAGTGGGGGCCGGGCAGTTCTTC
j_call: TRBJ2-1
d_call: TRBD2
clone_size: -
v_call: TRBV28

cdr3_aa: CASRLGTGGNSPLHF
cdr3_nt: TGTGCCAGTAGACTTGGGACAGGGGGTAATTCACCCCTCCACTTT
j_call: TRBJ1-6
d_call: TRBD1
clone_size: few
v_call: TRBV6-6

cdr3_aa: CASSHSYTF
cdr3_nt: TGTGCCAGCAGCCACTCATACACCTTC
j_call: TRBJ1-2
d_call: -
clone_size: once
v_call: TRBV2

cdr3_aa: CASSVTTDSSEQYF
cdr3_nt: TGTGCCAGCAGCGTAACGACGGACTCGTCCGAGCAGTACTTC
j_call: TRBJ2-7
d_call: -
clone_size: -
v_call: TRBV9

cdr3_aa: CASSLGPGTDTQYF
cdr3_nt: TGTGCTAGCAGCTTGGGCCCCGGCACAGATACGCAGTATTTT
j_call: TRBJ2-3
d_call: -
clone_size: few
v_call: TRBV7-7

cdr3_aa: CASSAEGNQPQHF
cdr3_nt: TGTGCCAGCAGCGCAGAGGGCAATCAGCCCCAGCATTTT
j_call: TRBJ1-5
d_call: -
clone_size: once
v_call: TRBV9

cdr3_aa: CASRQSGWTYNEQFF
cdr3_nt: TGTGCCAGCAGACAATCGGGTTGGACCTACAATGAGCAGTTCTTC
j_call: TRBJ2-1
d_call: -
clone_size: -
v_call: TRBV28

cdr3_aa: CASSLDLSPSSPLHF
cdr3_nt: TGCGCCAGCAGCTTGGACCTAAGTCCAAGTTCACCCCTCCACTTT
j_call: TRBJ1-6
d_call: -
clone_size: -
v_call: TRBV5-1

cdr3_aa: CASSSHAGRPSDSPLHF
cdr3_nt: TGTGCCAGCAGCTCACACGCGGGACGCCCGTCGGATTCACCCCTCCACTTT
j_call: TRBJ1-6
d_call: -
clone_size: -
v_call: TRBV7-9

cdr3_aa: CASSLLNSGANVLTF
cdr3_nt: TGTGCCAGCAGCCTACTGAACTCTGGGGCCAACGTCCTGACTTTC
j_call: TRBJ2-6
d_call: -
clone_size: -
v_call: TRBV7-6

cdr3_aa: CASSVVGTGAGGYNTEAFF
cdr3_nt: TGTGCCAGCAGCGTAGTCGGGACAGGGGCAGGGGGGTATAACACTGAAGCTTTCTTT
j_call: TRBJ1-1
d_call: TRBD1
clone_size: -
v_call: TRBV9

cdr3_aa: CSVEAGKRNGYTF
cdr3_nt: TGCAGCGTTGAAGCGGGAAAGAGGAATGGCTACACCTTC
j_call: TRBJ1-2
d_call: -
clone_size: -
v_call: TRBV29-1

cdr3_aa: CASSPKVVGGRSGYTF
cdr3_nt: TGCGCCAGCAGCCCCAAGGTCGTCGGGGGGCGATCTGGCTACACCTTC
j_call: TRBJ1-2
d_call: -
clone_size: -
v_call: TRBV5-1

cdr3_aa: CATRTRDMGLAGTGELFF
cdr3_nt: TGTGCCACCAGGACCCGGGACATGGGGCTAGCGGGTACCGGGGAGCTGTTTTTT
j_call: TRBJ2-2
d_call: TRBD2
clone_size: -
v_call: TRBV24-1

cdr3_aa: CATSRPPTDIQYF
cdr3_nt: TGTGCCACCAGCAGACCACCCACGGACATTCAGTACTTC
j_call: TRBJ2-4
d_call: -
clone_size: -
v_call: TRBV15

cdr3_aa: CASSSNQGATEAFF
cdr3_nt: TGTGCCAGCTCAAGCAATCAGGGGGCCACTGAAGCTTTCTTT
j_call: TRBJ1-1
d_call: TRBD1
clone_size: -
v_call: TRBV18

cdr3_aa: CASSQVGGNRGNQPQHF
cdr3_nt: TGCGCCAGCAGCCAAGTGGGGGGGAACAGGGGCAATCAGCCCCAGCATTTT
j_call: TRBJ1-5
d_call: -
clone_size: once
v_call: TRBV4-1

cdr3_aa: CASNPRQGWQPQHF
cdr3_nt: TGTGCCAGCAATCCACGACAGGGTTGGCAGCCCCAGCATTTT
j_call: TRBJ1-5
d_call: TRBD1
clone_size: -
v_call: TRBV6-5

cdr3_aa: CASSFRLARTGELFF
cdr3_nt: TGTGCCAGCAGTTTCCGACTAGCGCGAACCGGGGAGCTGTTTTTT
j_call: TRBJ2-2
d_call: TRBD2
clone_size: few
v_call: TRBV28

cdr3_aa: CASSDAGTSVNNEQFF
cdr3_nt: TGTGCCAGCAGTGACGCCGGGACTAGCGTAAACAATGAGCAGTTCTTC
j_call: TRBJ2-1
d_call: TRBD2
clone_size: -
v_call: TRBV6-1

cdr3_aa: CASSLGTANTEAFF
cdr3_nt: TGCGCCAGCAGCTTGGGGACAGCGAACACTGAAGCTTTCTTT
j_call: TRBJ1-1
d_call: -
clone_size: -
v_call: TRBV5-1

cdr3_aa: CASSRGTGENSPLHF
cdr3_nt: TGCGCCAGCAGCCGGGGGACAGGGGAGAATTCACCCCTCCACTTT
j_call: TRBJ1-6
d_call: TRBD1
clone_size: -
v_call: TRBV4-1

cdr3_aa: CASSASMAGGPFF
cdr3_nt: TGTGCCAGCAGCGCCTCGATGGCAGGGGGCCCGTTCTTC
j_call: TRBJ2-1
d_call: TRBD1
clone_size: -
v_call: TRBV2

cdr3_aa: CATTPGQGWNEQFF
cdr3_nt: TGTGCCACCACGCCGGGACAGGGGTGGAATGAGCAGTTCTTC
j_call: TRBJ2-1
d_call: TRBD1
clone_size: -
v_call: TRBV24-1

cdr3_aa: CASSEVGGFGTEAFF
cdr3_nt: TGTGCCAGCAGTGAAGTCGGGGGATTCGGCACTGAAGCTTTCTTT
j_call: TRBJ1-1
d_call: -
clone_size: -
v_call: TRBV2

cdr3_aa: CASSLDRGEQYF
cdr3_nt: TGTGCCAGCAGCTTGGACCGGGGCGAGCAGTACTTC
j_call: TRBJ2-7
d_call: -
clone_size: -
v_call: TRBV11-2

cdr3_aa: CASTILNEQFF
cdr3_nt: TGTGCCAGCACCATACTTAATGAGCAGTTCTTC
j_call: TRBJ2-1
d_call: -
clone_size: -
v_call: TRBV7-9

cdr3_aa: CASSPVTGADYGYTF
cdr3_nt: TGTGCCAGCAGTCCCGTGACAGGGGCGGACTATGGCTACACCTTC
j_call: TRBJ1-2
d_call: TRBD1
clone_size: many
v_call: TRBV6-5

cdr3_aa: CASSLGDYNYEQYF
cdr3_nt: TGTGCCAGCAGCTTAGGGGACTATAACTACGAGCAGTACTTC
j_call: TRBJ2-7
d_call: TRBD2
clone_size: -
v_call: TRBV7-8

cdr3_aa: CASSLAPPRGGQETQYF
cdr3_nt: TGTGCCAGCAGCTTAGCACCCCCCCGAGGAGGGCAAGAGACCCAGTACTTC
j_call: TRBJ2-5
d_call: -
clone_size: -
v_call: TRBV7-6

cdr3_aa: CASSIRQGRDNSPLHF
cdr3_nt: TGTGCCAGCAGTATCCGACAGGGGCGGGATAATTCACCCCTCCACTTT
j_call: TRBJ1-6
d_call: TRBD1
clone_size: few
v_call: TRBV28

cdr3_aa: CASSLLGGNEQFF
cdr3_nt: TGTGCCAGCAGCCTATTGGGGGGCAATGAGCAGTTCTTC
j_call: TRBJ2-1
d_call: -
clone_size: -
v_call: TRBV6-5

cdr3_aa: CASSWRSGYYEQYF
cdr3_nt: TGTGCCAGCAGTTGGAGGTCGGGGTACTACGAGCAGTACTTC
j_call: TRBJ2-7
d_call: -
clone_size: -
v_call: TRBV27

cdr3_aa: CASSPQVNYGYTF
cdr3_nt: TGTGCCAGCAGTCCACAGGTCAACTATGGCTACACCTTC
j_call: TRBJ1-2
d_call: -
clone_size: -
v_call: TRBV12-3/TRBV12-4

cdr3_aa: CASSDMLYEAFF
cdr3_nt: TGTGCCAGCAGTGACATGCTGTACGAAGCTTTCTTT
j_call: TRBJ1-1
d_call: -
clone_size: -
v_call: TRBV28

cdr3_aa: CATSDSGMAYEQYF
cdr3_nt: TGTGCCACCAGTGATTCGGGTATGGCCTACGAGCAGTACTTC
j_call: TRBJ2-7
d_call: -
clone_size: -
v_call: TRBV24-1

cdr3_aa: CASRQGRNTDTQYF
cdr3_nt: TGTGCCAGTAGGCAGGGGCGAAACACAGATACGCAGTATTTT
j_call: TRBJ2-3
d_call: -
clone_size: -
v_call: TRBV19